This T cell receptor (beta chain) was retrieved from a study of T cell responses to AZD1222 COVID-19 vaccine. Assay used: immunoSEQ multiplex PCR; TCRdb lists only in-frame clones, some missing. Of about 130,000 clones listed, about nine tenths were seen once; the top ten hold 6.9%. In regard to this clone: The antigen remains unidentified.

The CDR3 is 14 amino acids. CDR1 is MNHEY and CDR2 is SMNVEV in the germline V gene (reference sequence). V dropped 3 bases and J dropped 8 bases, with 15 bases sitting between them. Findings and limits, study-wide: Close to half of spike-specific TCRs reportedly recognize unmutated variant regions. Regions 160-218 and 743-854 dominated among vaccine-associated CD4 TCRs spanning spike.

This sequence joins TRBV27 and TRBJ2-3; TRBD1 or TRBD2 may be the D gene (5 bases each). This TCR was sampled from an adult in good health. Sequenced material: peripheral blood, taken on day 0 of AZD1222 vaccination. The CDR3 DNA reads TGTGCCAGCAGTTTGTTGGGACCCGGAGTTACGCAGTATTTT. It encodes CASSLLGPGVTQYF.